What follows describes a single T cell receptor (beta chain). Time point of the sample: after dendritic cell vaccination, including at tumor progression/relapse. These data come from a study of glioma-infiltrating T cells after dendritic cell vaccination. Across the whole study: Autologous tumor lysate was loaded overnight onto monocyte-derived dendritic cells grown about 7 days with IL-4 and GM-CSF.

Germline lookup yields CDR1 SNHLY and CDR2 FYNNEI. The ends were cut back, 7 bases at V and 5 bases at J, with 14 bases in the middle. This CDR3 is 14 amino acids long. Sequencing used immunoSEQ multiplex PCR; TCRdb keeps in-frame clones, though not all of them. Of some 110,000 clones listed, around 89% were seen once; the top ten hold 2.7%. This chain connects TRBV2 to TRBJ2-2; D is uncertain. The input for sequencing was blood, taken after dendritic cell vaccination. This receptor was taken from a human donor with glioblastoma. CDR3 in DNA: TGTGCCAGCAATCGGATTCAGGCGACCGGGGAGCTGTTTTTT. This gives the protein CASNRIQATGELFF.